These T cell receptor beta chains were read from a single sample in a study of T-cell reconstitution after alpha-beta-depleted transplantation in children. TCRdb re-called the PCR reads with MiXCR, one entry per CDR3 protein. The top ten hold under 8% of the sample, which has roughly 250,000 distinct CDR3 sequences, 6.5% to 10% seen once. Sequenced material: PBMCs, mostly from graft donor cells, taken 180 days after TCRalphabeta/CD19-depleted stem cell transplant. The receptors originated from a male patient between 5 and 17 years old who had a stem cell transplant for acute lymphoblastic leukemia, so the T cells may come from the graft donor. CDR3s include the opening cysteine and the closing phenylalanine or tryptophan. A D gene is named only where the DNA matches it firmly. Some rows have no size entry. The others give once, few or many, or a class for an expanded clone.

size	D	V	J	DNA	CDR3
many	TRBD1	TRBV5-1	TRBJ1-2	TGCGCCAGCAGCTTGTGTAGGGGGCATGGCTACACCTTC	CASSLCRGHGYTF
many	NA	TRBV7-7	TRBJ2-1	TGTGCTAGCAGCTTAGGTCGTCACAATGAGCAGTTCTTC	CASSLGRHNEQFF
many	NA	TRBV15	TRBJ2-7	TGTGCCACCAGCAGACAGGGGCACTACGAGCAGTACTTC	CATSRQGHYEQYF
many	NA	TRBV7-3	TRBJ2-3	TGTGCCAGCAGCCCGAGTCGGGGGGATACGCAGTATTTT	CASSPSRGDTQYF
many	TRBD1	TRBV29-1	TRBJ2-3	TGCAGCGTTTCCCGGGACAGGGGGCAGACAGATACGCAGTATTTT	CSVSRDRGQTDTQYF
NA	TRBD2	TRBV5-1	TRBJ2-2	TGCGCCAGCGGGTCTAGCGGGACGAACACCGGGGAGCTGTTTTTT	CASGSSGTNTGELFF
NA	TRBD2	TRBV19	TRBJ2-1	TGTGCCAGTAGTATAGTTAAGGGAGGGGCCTACAATGAGCGGTTCTTC	CASSIVKGGAYNERFF
NA	TRBD2	TRBV5-6	TRBJ2-1	TGTGCCATGGGCCCCGGACTAGCGGTTGAGCAGTTCTTC	CAMGPGLAVEQFF
NA	NA	TRBV12-2	TRBJ2-7	TGTGCAAGTCGCCCTCACCGGGTTTTAAGCTCCTACGAGCAGTACTTC	CASRPHRVLSSYEQYF
many	NA	TRBV7-9	TRBJ2-7	TGTGCCAGCAGCGATAAGGGACCCTCCTACGAGCAGTACTTC	CASSDKGPSYEQYF
many	NA	TRBV20-1	TRBJ2-7	TGCAGTGCTAATTCCCCAGGTTACGAGCAGTACTTC	CSANSPGYEQYF
many	TRBD2	TRBV10-3	TRBJ2-7	TGTGCCATCAGTGAGTCGGGCGGGAGGCTTTTTTACGAGCAGTACTTC	CAISESGGRLFYEQYF
many	TRBD1	TRBV5-1	TRBJ2-7	TGCGCCAGCAGCTCCAGGGCGGACAGGGGGCAGGAGCAGTACTTC	CASSSRADRGQEQYF
few	NA	TRBV12-3/TRBV12-4	TRBJ2-7	TGTGCCAGCAGTTTAAGGGATCGTAAGCAGTACTTC	CASSLRDRKQYF
many	NA	TRBV5-1	TRBJ1-2	TGCGCCAGCAGCTTGGACAGGGAGTATGGCTACACCTTC	CASSLDREYGYTF
many	TRBD2	TRBV20-1	TRBJ2-3	TGCAGTGCTAGGGGACTAGCGGGGGGGCTTGGGCAGTATTTT	CSARGLAGGLGQYF
few	TRBD1	TRBV23-1	TRBJ1-2	TGCGCCAGCAGTCAATTAAGGGGAGAGGGGGCTCGGGGCTACACCTTC	CASSQLRGEGARGYTF
many	NA	TRBV10-3	TRBJ2-1	TGTGCCATCAAGGGGCCTAACAATGAGCAGTTCTTC	CAIKGPNNEQFF
many	NA	TRBV21-1	TRBJ2-7	TGTGCCGACGGCGGGAGAACCGGCGAGCAGTACTTC	CADGGRTGEQYF
many	NA	TRBV12-3/TRBV12-4	TRBJ1-1	TGTGCCAGCAGACCCGATAGTCCATCGGGGAACACTGAAGCTTTCTTT	CASRPDSPSGNTEAFF
NA	TRBD2	TRBV19	TRBJ2-3	TGTGCCAGTAGTATAGGACTAGCGGGGTTCCAGGATACGCAGTATTTT	CASSIGLAGFQDTQYF
many	TRBD1	TRBV7-9	TRBJ2-1	TGTGCCAGCAGCTTGGGGACAGGGTACTACAATGAGCAGTTCTTC	CASSLGTGYYNEQFF
many	NA	TRBV7-6	TRBJ2-5	TGTGCCAGCAGCTCCCGGACAAGGGAGACCCAGTACTTC	CASSSRTRETQYF
NA	TRBD1	TRBV23-1	TRBJ2-7	TGCGCCAGCAGTCAGACGGACAGGGGGAACTACGAGCAGTACTTC	CASSQTDRGNYEQYF
many	NA	TRBV3-1	TRBJ1-5	TGTGCCAGCAGCCAAGGACAGAGCAATCAGCCCCAGCATTTT	CASSQGQSNQPQHF
many	NA	TRBV5-5	TRBJ2-5	TGTGCCAGCAGCTTCGGGGGCTTGACAGGGAAGGAAGAGACCCAGTACTTC	CASSFGGLTGKEETQYF
many	TRBD1	TRBV10-3	TRBJ2-7	TGTGCCATCGCGGGACAGGGCTACGAGCAGTACTTC	CAIAGQGYEQYF
few	TRBD2	TRBV11-2	TRBJ2-7	TGTGCCAGCAGCCGCAGACTAGCGGGAGACAGCTACGAGCAGTACTTC	CASSRRLAGDSYEQYF
many	NA	TRBV7-9	TRBJ2-1	TGTGCCAGCAGCTTAGGGGCTTTTACCTACAATGAGCAGTTCTTC	CASSLGAFTYNEQFF
few	TRBD1	TRBV12-3/TRBV12-4	TRBJ2-7	TGTGCCAGCAGTCGCCCCGGGACAGGGGGGAAGGAGCAGTACTTC	CASSRPGTGGKEQYF
many	TRBD1	TRBV28	TRBJ2-7	TGTGCCTGCAGTGCCACGAGGACAGGCTTTTACACCTACGAGCAGTACTTC	CACSATRTGFYTYEQYF
many	NA	TRBV6-5	TRBJ1-1	TGTGCCAGCAGTTATTACAGTCGGGACACTGAAGCTTTCTTT	CASSYYSRDTEAFF
many	NA	TRBV29-1	TRBJ2-1	TGCAGCGTTCTTGGGGGACCCTACAATGAGCAGTTCTTC	CSVLGGPYNEQFF
many	TRBD2	TRBV5-1	TRBJ2-5	TGCGCCAGCAGCTCACGTCCAGCGGGATCCCAAGAGACCCAGTACTTC	CASSSRPAGSQETQYF
many	NA	TRBV25-1	TRBJ1-5	TGTGCCAGCAGTGAGGGAGGAGTTCTTCAGCCCCAGCATTTT	CASSEGGVLQPQHF
many	NA	TRBV27	TRBJ1-1	TGTGCCGCCAGGGCGGGGGCGAACACTGAAGCTTTCTTT	CAARAGANTEAFF
many	NA	TRBV7-6	TRBJ2-1	TGTGCCAGCAGCTTGATCAGCAATGAGCAGTTCTTC	CASSLISNEQFF
many	TRBD2	TRBV20-1	TRBJ2-3	TGCAGTCCGAGGAGCGGGAGGACAGATACGCAGTATTTT	CSPRSGRTDTQYF
many	NA	TRBV7-9	TRBJ1-3	TGTGCCAGCAGCTTATTCCGGGGTAGCTCTGGAAACACCATATATTTT	CASSLFRGSSGNTIYF
many	NA	TRBV4-1	TRBJ1-1	TGCGCCAGCTATGACTTAGGCGGTGTGAGCACTGAAGCTTTCTTT	CASYDLGGVSTEAFF
many	NA	TRBV10-3	TRBJ1-5	TGTGCCATCAGTAGAGACAGCAATCAGCCCCAGCATTTT	CAISRDSNQPQHF